This is a list of T cell receptor beta chains from one sample in a study of monozygotic twins with inflammatory bowel disease. With the 5' RACE reads reprocessed, TCRdb shows one record per CDR3 protein and no DNA. The listing contains fewer than 550,000 distinct CDR3 sequences. Sequenced input: blood. The receptors were gathered from a human donor with ulcerative colitis or Crohn's disease, or a healthy co-twin of an affected twin (not recorded which). The CDR3 runs from the conserved cysteine through the conserved F or W. Each record gives: V gene, J gene, CDR3 protein.

TRBV7-9,TRBJ2-1,CASSETSGRGNEQFF
TRBV25-1,TRBJ1-2,CASSEIRTGADYGYTF
TRBV14,TRBJ2-3,CASSQVGGTDTQYF
TRBV7-9,TRBJ2-2,CASSFNTNTGELFF
TRBV10-3,TRBJ2-7,CAISEGPGYEQYF
TRBV9,TRBJ1-2,CASRRGVYGYTF
TRBV6-2/TRBV6-3,TRBJ2-5,CASSYRYPVRETQYF
TRBV27,TRBJ2-3,CASSATMGQGARDTQYF
TRBV6-2/TRBV6-3,TRBJ2-1,CASRFAGSLNEQFF
TRBV19,TRBJ1-2,CASSTSDRSYGYTF
TRBV5-1,TRBJ2-7,CASSETRLALGYEQYF
TRBV7-9,TRBJ1-6,CASSLEGSSSPLHF
TRBV19,TRBJ1-5,CASKDSRQDQPQHF
TRBV6-1,TRBJ2-7,CASRRHRDLPYEQYF
TRBV4-1,TRBJ1-1,CASSQDRGLSTEAFF
TRBV27,TRBJ2-7,CASSILGGLTYEQYF
TRBV3-1,TRBJ1-4,CASSQSWTGGNEKLFF
TRBV12-3/TRBV12-4,TRBJ2-2,CASCLAGGLFPGELFF
TRBV7-2,TRBJ2-5,CASNYNSGETQYF
TRBV7-2,TRBJ2-2,CASSSRANTGELFF
TRBV27,TRBJ2-2,CASSFRGTGKAGELFF
TRBV7-3,TRBJ2-1,CASSSRAGAHNVNDEQFF
TRBV5-1,TRBJ1-2,CASTERGEDYGYTF
TRBV7-9,TRBJ1-5,CASSLGSTALNQPQHF
TRBV7-6,TRBJ1-5,CASSLQTGQSNQPQHF
TRBV12-3/TRBV12-4,TRBJ2-3,CASRTSTSPIHTQYF
TRBV5-6,TRBJ2-2,CASSLLVLGRDTGELFF
TRBV7-9,TRBJ2-4,CASSGVEQIENIQYF
TRBV28,TRBJ1-1,CASSFTATLTEAFF
TRBV7-3,TRBJ2-1,CASSRGTSGSLNEQFF
TRBV27,TRBJ2-7,CASSEMGGGYEQYF
TRBV21-1,TRBJ1-2,CASSKALGQVRSVNYGYTF
TRBV10-3,TRBJ2-7,CAIAKTSGPAYEQYF
TRBV19,TRBJ2-1,CASSTMTVYSYNEQFF
TRBV4-1,TRBJ1-1,CASSLSQRAGTEAFF
TRBV11-1,TRBJ1-1,CASSLADSNTEAFF